This T cell receptor (beta chain) comes out of a study of cytomegalovirus exposure and HLA in healthy donors. Study outcomes and limitations: An analysis done earlier found most TCR beta V segments productive about 90% or about 30% of the time.

V was pared by 5 bases and J by 2 bases, with 4 bases of the junction left unmatched. Germline lookup yields CDR1 MNHEY and CDR2 SVGAGI. CDR3 length: 15 residues. The primer mix had 60 Vbeta and 13 Jbeta primers. The data were produced by immunoSEQ multiplex PCR, yet TCRdb's version contains in-frame clones alone and is incomplete. Found here are roughly 130,000 clones, about 82% of them singletons; the top ten hold 5% to 6.5%. Regarding this clone: Its antigen is still unknown.

The sample taken for sequencing was PBMCs. This clonotype was obtained from a man younger than 40 in good health and CMV-seronegative. The V and J genes are TRBV6-5 and TRBJ2-7, with 12 nucleotides matching TRBD2. The CDR3 spells CASSKGLAGTYEQYF. DNA for the CDR3: TGTGCCAGCAGTAAGGGACTAGCGGGCACCTACGAGCAGTACTTC.